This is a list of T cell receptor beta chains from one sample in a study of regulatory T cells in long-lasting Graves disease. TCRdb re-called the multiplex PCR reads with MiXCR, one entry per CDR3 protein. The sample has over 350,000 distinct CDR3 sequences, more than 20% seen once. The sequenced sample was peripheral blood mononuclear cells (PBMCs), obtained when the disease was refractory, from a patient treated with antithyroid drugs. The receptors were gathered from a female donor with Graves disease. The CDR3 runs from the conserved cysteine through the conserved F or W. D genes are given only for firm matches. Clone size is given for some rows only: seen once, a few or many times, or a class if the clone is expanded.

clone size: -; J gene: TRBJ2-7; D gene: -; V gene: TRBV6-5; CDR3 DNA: TGTGCCAGCAGTTACGAGGGGACCTTACTAACCTACGAGCAGTACTTC; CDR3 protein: CASSYEGTLLTYEQYF
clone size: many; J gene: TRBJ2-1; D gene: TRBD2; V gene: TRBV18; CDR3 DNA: TGTGCCAGCTCACCACCGAATCTAGCGGGAGTTGAGCAGTTCTTC; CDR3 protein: CASSPPNLAGVEQFF
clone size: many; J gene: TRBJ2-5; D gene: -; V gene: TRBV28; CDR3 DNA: TGTGCCAGCGGAGCACCTTTCAGGGAGACCCAGTACTTC; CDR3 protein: CASGAPFRETQYF
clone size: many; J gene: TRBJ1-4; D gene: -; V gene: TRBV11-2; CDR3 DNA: TGTGCCAGCAGTTTAGGGTCATCGACTAATGAAAAACTGTTTTTT; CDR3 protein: CASSLGSSTNEKLFF
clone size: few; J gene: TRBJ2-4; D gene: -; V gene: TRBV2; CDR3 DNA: TGTGCCAGCAGCTTAAGTGGCGGGGGCGCGGACATTCAGTACTTC; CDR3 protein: CASSLSGGGADIQYF
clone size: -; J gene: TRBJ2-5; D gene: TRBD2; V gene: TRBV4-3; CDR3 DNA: TGCGCCAGCAGCCAGAGAGGGACTAGCCAAGAGACCCAGTACTTC; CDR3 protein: CASSQRGTSQETQYF
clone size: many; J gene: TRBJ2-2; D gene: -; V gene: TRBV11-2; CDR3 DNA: TGTGCCAGCAGCCCTTGGGCCAGGGGTCGTATCGGAACCGGGGAGCTGTTTTTT; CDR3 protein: CASSPWARGRIGTGELFF
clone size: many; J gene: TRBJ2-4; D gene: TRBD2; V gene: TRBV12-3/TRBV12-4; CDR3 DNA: TGTGCCAGCAGGTGGACTAGCGGGAGTCTTGACATTCAGTACTTC; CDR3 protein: CASRWTSGSLDIQYF
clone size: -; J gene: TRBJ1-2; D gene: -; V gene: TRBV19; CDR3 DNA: TGTGCCAGTAGTAGCAGGGTAGATGGCTACACCTTC; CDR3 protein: CASSSRVDGYTF
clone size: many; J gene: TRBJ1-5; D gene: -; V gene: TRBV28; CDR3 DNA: TGTGCCAGCAGTTTCGAACAGGGACTACAGCCCCAGCATTTT; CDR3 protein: CASSFEQGLQPQHF